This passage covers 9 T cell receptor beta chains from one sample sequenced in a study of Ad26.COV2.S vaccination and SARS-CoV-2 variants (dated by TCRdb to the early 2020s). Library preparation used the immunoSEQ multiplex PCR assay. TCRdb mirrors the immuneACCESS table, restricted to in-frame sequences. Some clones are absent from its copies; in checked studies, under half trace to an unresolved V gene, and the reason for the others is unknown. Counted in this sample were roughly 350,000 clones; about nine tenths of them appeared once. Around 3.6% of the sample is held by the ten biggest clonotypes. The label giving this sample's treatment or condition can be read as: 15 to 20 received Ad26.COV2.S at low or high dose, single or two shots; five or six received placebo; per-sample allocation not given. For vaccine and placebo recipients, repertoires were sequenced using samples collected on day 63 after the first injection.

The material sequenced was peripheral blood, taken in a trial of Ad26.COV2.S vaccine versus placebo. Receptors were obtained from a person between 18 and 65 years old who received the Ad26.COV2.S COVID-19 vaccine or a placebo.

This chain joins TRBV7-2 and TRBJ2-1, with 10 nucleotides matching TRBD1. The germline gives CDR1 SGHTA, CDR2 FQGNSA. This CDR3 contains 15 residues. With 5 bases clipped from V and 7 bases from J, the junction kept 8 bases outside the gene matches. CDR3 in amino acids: CASSPAGTGDNEQFF. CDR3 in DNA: TGTGCCAGCAGCCCCGCCGGGACAGGGGATAATGAGCAGTTCTTC. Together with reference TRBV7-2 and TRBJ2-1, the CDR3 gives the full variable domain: GAGVSQSPSNKVTEKGKDVELRCDPISGHTALYWYRQSLGQGLEFLIYFQGNSAPDKSGLPSDRFSAERTGGSVSTLTIQRTQQEDSAVYLCASSPAGTGDNEQFFGPGTRLTVL.

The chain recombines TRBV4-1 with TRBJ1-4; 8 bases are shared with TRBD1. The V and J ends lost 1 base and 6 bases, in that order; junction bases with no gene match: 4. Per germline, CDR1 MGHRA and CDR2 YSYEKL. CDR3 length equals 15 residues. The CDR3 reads CASSQGNRGDEKLFF. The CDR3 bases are TGCGCCAGCAGCCAAGGAAACAGGGGGGATGAAAAACTGTTTTTT.

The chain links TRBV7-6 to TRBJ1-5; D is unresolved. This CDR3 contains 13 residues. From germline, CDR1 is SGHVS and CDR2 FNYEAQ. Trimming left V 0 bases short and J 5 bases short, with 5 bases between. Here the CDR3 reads CASSLALDQPQHF. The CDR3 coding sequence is TGTGCCAGCAGCTTAGCGCTTGATCAGCCCCAGCATTTT.

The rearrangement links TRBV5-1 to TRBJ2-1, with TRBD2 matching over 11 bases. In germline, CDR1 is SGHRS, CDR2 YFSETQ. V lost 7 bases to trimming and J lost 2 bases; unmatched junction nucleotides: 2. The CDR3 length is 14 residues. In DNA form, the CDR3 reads TGCGCCAGCGGGACTAGCGGCCCCTACAATGAGCAGTTCTTC. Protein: CASGTSGPYNEQFF.

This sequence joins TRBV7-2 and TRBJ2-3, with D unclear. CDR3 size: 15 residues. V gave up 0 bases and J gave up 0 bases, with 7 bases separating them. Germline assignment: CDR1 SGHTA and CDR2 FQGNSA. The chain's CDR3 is CASSLAAASTDTQYF. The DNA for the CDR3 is TGTGCCAGCAGCTTAGCGGCAGCTAGCACAGATACGCAGTATTTT.

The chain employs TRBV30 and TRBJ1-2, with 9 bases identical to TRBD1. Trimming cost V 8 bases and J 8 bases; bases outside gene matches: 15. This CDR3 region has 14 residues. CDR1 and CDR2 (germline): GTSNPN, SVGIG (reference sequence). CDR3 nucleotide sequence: TGTGCCGGTACGGTCGGGACAGGGATTCTGGGCTACACCTTC. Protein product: CAGTVGTGILGYTF.

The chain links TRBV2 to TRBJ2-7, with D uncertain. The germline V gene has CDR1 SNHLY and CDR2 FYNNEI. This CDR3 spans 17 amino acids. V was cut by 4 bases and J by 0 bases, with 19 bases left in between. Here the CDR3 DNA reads TGTGCCAGCAGTGCCCCCCCCTTTGACATTTACTCCTACGAGCAGTACTTC. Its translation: CASSAPPFDIYSYEQYF. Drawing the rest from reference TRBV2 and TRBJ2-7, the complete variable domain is EPEVTQTPSHQVTQMGQEVILRCVPISNHLYFYWYRQILGQKVEFLVSFYNNEISEKSEIFDDQFSVERPDGSNFTLKIRSTKLEDSAMYFCASSAPPFDIYSYEQYFGPGTRLTVT.

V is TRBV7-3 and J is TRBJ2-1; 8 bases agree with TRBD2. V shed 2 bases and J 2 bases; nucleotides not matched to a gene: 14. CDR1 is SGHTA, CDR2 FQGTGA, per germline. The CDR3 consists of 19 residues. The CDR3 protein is CASSLRLAYLEKPYNEQFF. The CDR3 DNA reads TGTGCCAGCAGCTTACGACTAGCGTACCTAGAAAAACCCTACAATGAGCAGTTCTTC. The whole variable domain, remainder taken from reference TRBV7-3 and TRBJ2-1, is GAGVSQTPSNKVTEKGKYVELRCDPISGHTALYWYRQSLGQGPEFLIYFQGTGAADDSGLPNDRFFAVRPEGSVSTLKIQRTERGDSAVYLCASSLRLAYLEKPYNEQFFGPGTRLTVL.

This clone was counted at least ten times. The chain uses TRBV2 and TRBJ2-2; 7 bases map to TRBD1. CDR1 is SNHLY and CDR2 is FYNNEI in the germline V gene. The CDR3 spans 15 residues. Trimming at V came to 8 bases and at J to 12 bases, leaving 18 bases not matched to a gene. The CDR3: CASRVGRGRMGQLFF. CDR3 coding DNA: TGTGCCAGCCGGGTGGGAAGGGGGCGAATGGGGCAGCTGTTTTTT.